One sample yielded the 10 T cell receptor beta chains listed below, sequenced in a study of a mutant IDH1 vaccine in newly diagnosed glioma. TCRdb's copy holds only in-frame clones and misses some; the assay was immunoSEQ multiplex PCR. The sample yields 45,000 or so clones, 81% seen once. Specified time point: week 35, safety follow-up. In every dose of vaccine, 300 ug of mutant IDH1 20-mer peptide was given alongside topical imiquimod. No antigen has been assigned to these receptors. This sample comprised PBMCs, obtained from a glioma patient whose treatment included an IDH1 peptide vaccine. The receptors were gathered from a woman aged 40 to 50 with glioma. Some clones in this sample may be carry-over from other donors' samples.

The CDR3 DNA sequence: TGTGCCAGCAGCCCTCGCGGGCTAGCGGAAGAGACCCAGTACTTC. This encodes CASSPRGLAEETQYF. The rearrangement links TRBV7-2 to TRBJ2-5, with 7 bases aligning to TRBD2. In germline, CDR1 is SGHTA, CDR2 FQGNSA. V shed 5 bases, J shed 3 bases, and the junction held 9 bases outside the gene matches. CDR3 length: 15 residues.

The chain employs TRBV29-1 and TRBJ2-2; unclear D gene. The CDR3 is 14 amino acids. Germline CDR1 and CDR2: SQVTM and ANQGSEA. Trimming removed 1 base at V and 5 bases at J, with 11 bases between. CDR3 region: CSVEGAGRTGELFF. CDR3 sequence (DNA): TGCAGCGTTGAAGGAGCCGGACGGACCGGGGAGCTGTTTTTT.

The chain is built from TRBV4-3 and TRBJ2-2, with 10 bases lining up with TRBD1. The J segment lost 7 bases and the V segment lost 0 bases, leaving 5 bases of the junction unmatched. Per the germline V gene, CDR1 is LGHNA and CDR2 is YSLEER. The CDR3 has 16 residues. CDR3 residues: CASSQDGGQGIGELFF. In nucleotides, the CDR3 is TGCGCCAGCAGCCAAGATGGGGGACAGGGGATCGGGGAGCTGTTTTTT.

The V gene is TRBV19, the J gene TRBJ1-2; 9 bases line up with TRBD1. Losses at the gene ends were 4 bases for V and 7 bases for J; bases not matched to a gene: 4. This CDR3 has 13 amino acids. Germline V gene data show CDR1 as LNHDA and CDR2 as SQIVND (reference sequence). CDR3 coding DNA: TGTGCCAGTAGTAAACAGGGGGCGAGTGGCTACACCTTC. This encodes CASSKQGASGYTF.

V and J are TRBV19 and TRBJ2-1; TRBD2 matches 10 bases. J was trimmed by 7 bases and V by 7 bases; bases with no gene match: 10. CDR3 length equals 15 residues. The germline V gene has CDR1 LNHDA and CDR2 SQIVND (reference sequence). CDR3 region: CASTKLAGLRNEQFF. The CDR3, as DNA: TGTGCCAGTACAAAACTAGCGGGGTTGAGGAATGAGCAGTTCTTC.

The chain couples TRBV5-1 to TRBJ2-7; TRBD2 agrees at 10 bases. This CDR3 comprises 18 residues. Looked up from germline, CDR1 is SGHRS and CDR2 is YFSETQ. V was pared by 2 bases and J by 7 bases, with 18 bases of the junction left unmatched. CDR3 nucleotides: TGCGCCAGCAGCTTAGGAGGTAGCGGGAGGACCCGCCCAAGAGAGCAGTACTTC. Encoded protein: CASSLGGSGRTRPREQYF.

This rearrangement joins TRBV5-6 to TRBJ1-5, with a weak D call TRBD1 (5 bases). The CDR3 sequence is 13 residues long. Germline loops: CDR1 SGHDT, CDR2 YYEEEE. V was trimmed by 4 bases and J by 4 bases, leaving 9 bases between them. The CDR3 nucleotides read TGTGCCAGCAGCCCGGGGCGGAATCAGCCCCAGCATTTT. Encoded protein: CASSPGRNQPQHF.

The rearrangement joins TRBV20-1 to TRBJ1-1; D uncertain. The CDR3 runs to 11 residues. Germline assignment: CDR1 DFQATT and CDR2 SNEGSKA (reference sequence). Trimming took 3 bases from V and 11 from J, leaving 13 bases between them. CDR3 region: CSARDEGRAFF. CDR3 sequence (DNA): TGCAGTGCTAGGGACGAGGGTAGGGCTTTCTTT.

This clone was counted only a few times. The chain recombines TRBV11-2 with TRBJ1-1; 7 bases match TRBD1. Germline CDR1 and CDR2: SGHAT and FQNNGV. The CDR3 sequence is 14 residues long. V gave up 3 bases and J gave up 0 bases; unmatched junction bases: 1. The CDR3 DNA is TGTGCCAGCAGCTTGACAGGGATGAACACTGAAGCTTTCTTT. Its protein product is CASSLTGMNTEAFF. Full variable domain (missing parts from reference TRBV11-2 and TRBJ1-1): EAGVAQSPRYKIIEKRQSVAFWCNPISGHATLYWYQQILGQGPKLLIQFQNNGVVDDSQLPKDRFSAERLKGVDSTLKIQPAKLEDSAVYLCASSLTGMNTEAFFGQGTRLTVV.

This clone was seen once. The chain employs TRBV11-3 and TRBJ2-3; 7 positions agree with TRBD1. The CDR3 covers 14 residues. Germline V gives CDR1 SGHNT, CDR2 YENEEA. V was pared by 3 bases and J by 4 bases, with 4 bases of the junction left unmatched. The CDR3 here is CASSLLRGPDTQYF. CDR3 DNA: TGTGCCAGCAGCTTGTTAAGGGGGCCAGATACGCAGTATTTT.